Below are 10 T cell receptor beta chains sequenced from a single sample in a study of cytomegalovirus exposure and HLA in healthy donors (dated by TCRdb to about 2017). The receptor library was made with the immunoSEQ multiplex PCR assay. For the multiplex PCR, a mixture combining 60 forward primers for TCR Vbeta segments and 13 reverse primers for TCR Jbeta segments was used. The clones in this table, taken by TCRdb from immuneACCESS, are in-frame only. Not every clone is retained; where verified, under half of the shortfall comes from an unresolved V gene, and the cause of the rest is unknown. Across this sample there are roughly 100,000 clones, with around 60% seen only once. 4% to 5.5% of the sample rests with the top ten. The sequenced sample was PBMCs. The receptor set was obtained from a human donor in good health.

This clone was seen a few times. Other DNA sequences in this specimen translate into the identical CDR3. This rearrangement joins TRBV15 to TRBJ2-5, with D maybe TRBD2 (5 bases). Germline CDR1 LNHNV, CDR2 YYDKDF (reference sequence). CDR3 length: 13 residues. Trimming shortened V by 0 bases and J by 4 bases, and 6 bases separated the two germline ends. CDR3 nucleotides: TGTGCCACCAGCAGAGACCGGGGAGAGACCCAGTACTTC. Encoded protein: CATSRDRGETQYF.

This clone appeared a few times. CDR3 coding DNA: TGCGCCAGCAGCCCCGGGTTGGTCGGGGAGCTGTTTTTT. This codes for CASSPGLVGELFF. V gene TRBV5-1 combines with J gene TRBJ2-2; no reliable D call. Germline V gives CDR1 SGHRS, CDR2 YFSETQ. This CDR3 has 13 amino acids. With 4 bases removed from V and 7 bases from J, the gap between germline ends came to 11 bases.

The table lists this clone with a few counts. The chain is built from TRBV18 and TRBJ2-3, with 9 bases matching TRBD2. The germline CDR1 and CDR2 sequences are KGHSH and LQKENI. CDR3 length: 17 residues. The J segment lost 0 bases and the V segment lost 3 bases, leaving 7 bases of the junction unmatched. DNA of the CDR3: TGTGCCAGCTCACCGTCTAGCGGGATACTTAGCACAGATACGCAGTATTTT. Residues: CASSPSSGILSTDTQYF.

This chain connects TRBV7-9 to TRBJ2-1; 9 nucleotides line up with TRBD2. Germline values: CDR1 SEHNR, CDR2 FQNEAQ (reference sequence). This CDR3 is 15 amino acids long. Germline trimming cut 1 base from V and 9 bases from J; bases unmatched to any gene: 7. CDR3 residues: CASSLVLAGRGEQFF. CDR3 bases: TGTGCCAGCAGCTTAGTACTAGCGGGCCGGGGTGAGCAGTTCTTC.

V gene TRBV6-4 combines with J gene TRBJ1-2; D unclear. V shed 3 bases and J shed 0 bases, with 11 bases lying between them. CDR1 is MRHNA, CDR2 SNTAGT, per germline. This CDR3 comprises 15 residues. CDR3 DNA: TGTGCCAGCAGTGAAACCGGGGAAGCTAACTATGGCTACACCTTC. This encodes CASSETGEANYGYTF.

In this sample, this clone turned up a few times. V usage is TRBV4-1 and J usage is TRBJ1-5, with 7 bases identical to TRBD1. J gave up 4 bases and V 4 bases, and 4 bases lay outside the gene matches. Germline loops: CDR1 MGHRA, CDR2 YSYEKL. This CDR3 region has 14 residues. The CDR3 spells CASSPLTGNQPQHF. DNA for the CDR3: TGCGCCAGCAGCCCACTGACAGGGAATCAGCCCCAGCATTTT.

This clone turned up a few times. CDR3 nucleotides: TGTGCCAGCGGGTCCGGGGTCTCTGGGGCCAACGTCCTGACTTTC. Translation: CASGSGVSGANVLTF. The chain combines TRBV6-1 with TRBJ2-6; TRBD2 is a possible D gene (5 bases). V was cut by 8 bases and J by 0 bases, with 11 bases left in between. Per the germline V gene, CDR1 is MNHNS and CDR2 is SASEGT. The CDR3 loop spans 15 amino acids.

V usage is TRBV5-4 and J usage is TRBJ2-7, with D possibly matching TRBD2 (5 bases). Germline-derived CDR1 and CDR2 are SGHNT and YYREEE (reference sequence). The CDR3 consists of 14 residues. Trimming left V 4 bases short and J 5 bases short, with 16 bases between. This chain's CDR3 is CASSRLGLLNEQYF. The CDR3 DNA reads as TGTGCCAGCAGCCGGCTTGGACTTCTGAACGAGCAGTACTTC.

The chain combines TRBV10-3 with TRBJ2-2; D might be TRBD1 (6 bases). This CDR3 spans 15 amino acids. Trimming cost V 0 bases and J 5 bases, with 10 bases left between them. Germline values: CDR1 ENHRY, CDR2 SYGVKD. The CDR3: CAISESGTLTGELFF. The CDR3 region has the DNA TGTGCCATCAGTGAGTCGGGGACACTAACCGGGGAGCTGTTTTTT.

The rearrangement uses TRBV29-1 and TRBJ2-5, with 8 bases lining up with TRBD1. V gave up 7 bases and J gave up 4 bases; unmatched junction bases: 5. The V gene's germline CDR1 is SQVTM and CDR2 ANQGSEA. There are 12 residues in the CDR3. The CDR3 bases are TGCAGCGCCAACACAGGGGGAGAGACCCAGTACTTC. It encodes CSANTGGETQYF.